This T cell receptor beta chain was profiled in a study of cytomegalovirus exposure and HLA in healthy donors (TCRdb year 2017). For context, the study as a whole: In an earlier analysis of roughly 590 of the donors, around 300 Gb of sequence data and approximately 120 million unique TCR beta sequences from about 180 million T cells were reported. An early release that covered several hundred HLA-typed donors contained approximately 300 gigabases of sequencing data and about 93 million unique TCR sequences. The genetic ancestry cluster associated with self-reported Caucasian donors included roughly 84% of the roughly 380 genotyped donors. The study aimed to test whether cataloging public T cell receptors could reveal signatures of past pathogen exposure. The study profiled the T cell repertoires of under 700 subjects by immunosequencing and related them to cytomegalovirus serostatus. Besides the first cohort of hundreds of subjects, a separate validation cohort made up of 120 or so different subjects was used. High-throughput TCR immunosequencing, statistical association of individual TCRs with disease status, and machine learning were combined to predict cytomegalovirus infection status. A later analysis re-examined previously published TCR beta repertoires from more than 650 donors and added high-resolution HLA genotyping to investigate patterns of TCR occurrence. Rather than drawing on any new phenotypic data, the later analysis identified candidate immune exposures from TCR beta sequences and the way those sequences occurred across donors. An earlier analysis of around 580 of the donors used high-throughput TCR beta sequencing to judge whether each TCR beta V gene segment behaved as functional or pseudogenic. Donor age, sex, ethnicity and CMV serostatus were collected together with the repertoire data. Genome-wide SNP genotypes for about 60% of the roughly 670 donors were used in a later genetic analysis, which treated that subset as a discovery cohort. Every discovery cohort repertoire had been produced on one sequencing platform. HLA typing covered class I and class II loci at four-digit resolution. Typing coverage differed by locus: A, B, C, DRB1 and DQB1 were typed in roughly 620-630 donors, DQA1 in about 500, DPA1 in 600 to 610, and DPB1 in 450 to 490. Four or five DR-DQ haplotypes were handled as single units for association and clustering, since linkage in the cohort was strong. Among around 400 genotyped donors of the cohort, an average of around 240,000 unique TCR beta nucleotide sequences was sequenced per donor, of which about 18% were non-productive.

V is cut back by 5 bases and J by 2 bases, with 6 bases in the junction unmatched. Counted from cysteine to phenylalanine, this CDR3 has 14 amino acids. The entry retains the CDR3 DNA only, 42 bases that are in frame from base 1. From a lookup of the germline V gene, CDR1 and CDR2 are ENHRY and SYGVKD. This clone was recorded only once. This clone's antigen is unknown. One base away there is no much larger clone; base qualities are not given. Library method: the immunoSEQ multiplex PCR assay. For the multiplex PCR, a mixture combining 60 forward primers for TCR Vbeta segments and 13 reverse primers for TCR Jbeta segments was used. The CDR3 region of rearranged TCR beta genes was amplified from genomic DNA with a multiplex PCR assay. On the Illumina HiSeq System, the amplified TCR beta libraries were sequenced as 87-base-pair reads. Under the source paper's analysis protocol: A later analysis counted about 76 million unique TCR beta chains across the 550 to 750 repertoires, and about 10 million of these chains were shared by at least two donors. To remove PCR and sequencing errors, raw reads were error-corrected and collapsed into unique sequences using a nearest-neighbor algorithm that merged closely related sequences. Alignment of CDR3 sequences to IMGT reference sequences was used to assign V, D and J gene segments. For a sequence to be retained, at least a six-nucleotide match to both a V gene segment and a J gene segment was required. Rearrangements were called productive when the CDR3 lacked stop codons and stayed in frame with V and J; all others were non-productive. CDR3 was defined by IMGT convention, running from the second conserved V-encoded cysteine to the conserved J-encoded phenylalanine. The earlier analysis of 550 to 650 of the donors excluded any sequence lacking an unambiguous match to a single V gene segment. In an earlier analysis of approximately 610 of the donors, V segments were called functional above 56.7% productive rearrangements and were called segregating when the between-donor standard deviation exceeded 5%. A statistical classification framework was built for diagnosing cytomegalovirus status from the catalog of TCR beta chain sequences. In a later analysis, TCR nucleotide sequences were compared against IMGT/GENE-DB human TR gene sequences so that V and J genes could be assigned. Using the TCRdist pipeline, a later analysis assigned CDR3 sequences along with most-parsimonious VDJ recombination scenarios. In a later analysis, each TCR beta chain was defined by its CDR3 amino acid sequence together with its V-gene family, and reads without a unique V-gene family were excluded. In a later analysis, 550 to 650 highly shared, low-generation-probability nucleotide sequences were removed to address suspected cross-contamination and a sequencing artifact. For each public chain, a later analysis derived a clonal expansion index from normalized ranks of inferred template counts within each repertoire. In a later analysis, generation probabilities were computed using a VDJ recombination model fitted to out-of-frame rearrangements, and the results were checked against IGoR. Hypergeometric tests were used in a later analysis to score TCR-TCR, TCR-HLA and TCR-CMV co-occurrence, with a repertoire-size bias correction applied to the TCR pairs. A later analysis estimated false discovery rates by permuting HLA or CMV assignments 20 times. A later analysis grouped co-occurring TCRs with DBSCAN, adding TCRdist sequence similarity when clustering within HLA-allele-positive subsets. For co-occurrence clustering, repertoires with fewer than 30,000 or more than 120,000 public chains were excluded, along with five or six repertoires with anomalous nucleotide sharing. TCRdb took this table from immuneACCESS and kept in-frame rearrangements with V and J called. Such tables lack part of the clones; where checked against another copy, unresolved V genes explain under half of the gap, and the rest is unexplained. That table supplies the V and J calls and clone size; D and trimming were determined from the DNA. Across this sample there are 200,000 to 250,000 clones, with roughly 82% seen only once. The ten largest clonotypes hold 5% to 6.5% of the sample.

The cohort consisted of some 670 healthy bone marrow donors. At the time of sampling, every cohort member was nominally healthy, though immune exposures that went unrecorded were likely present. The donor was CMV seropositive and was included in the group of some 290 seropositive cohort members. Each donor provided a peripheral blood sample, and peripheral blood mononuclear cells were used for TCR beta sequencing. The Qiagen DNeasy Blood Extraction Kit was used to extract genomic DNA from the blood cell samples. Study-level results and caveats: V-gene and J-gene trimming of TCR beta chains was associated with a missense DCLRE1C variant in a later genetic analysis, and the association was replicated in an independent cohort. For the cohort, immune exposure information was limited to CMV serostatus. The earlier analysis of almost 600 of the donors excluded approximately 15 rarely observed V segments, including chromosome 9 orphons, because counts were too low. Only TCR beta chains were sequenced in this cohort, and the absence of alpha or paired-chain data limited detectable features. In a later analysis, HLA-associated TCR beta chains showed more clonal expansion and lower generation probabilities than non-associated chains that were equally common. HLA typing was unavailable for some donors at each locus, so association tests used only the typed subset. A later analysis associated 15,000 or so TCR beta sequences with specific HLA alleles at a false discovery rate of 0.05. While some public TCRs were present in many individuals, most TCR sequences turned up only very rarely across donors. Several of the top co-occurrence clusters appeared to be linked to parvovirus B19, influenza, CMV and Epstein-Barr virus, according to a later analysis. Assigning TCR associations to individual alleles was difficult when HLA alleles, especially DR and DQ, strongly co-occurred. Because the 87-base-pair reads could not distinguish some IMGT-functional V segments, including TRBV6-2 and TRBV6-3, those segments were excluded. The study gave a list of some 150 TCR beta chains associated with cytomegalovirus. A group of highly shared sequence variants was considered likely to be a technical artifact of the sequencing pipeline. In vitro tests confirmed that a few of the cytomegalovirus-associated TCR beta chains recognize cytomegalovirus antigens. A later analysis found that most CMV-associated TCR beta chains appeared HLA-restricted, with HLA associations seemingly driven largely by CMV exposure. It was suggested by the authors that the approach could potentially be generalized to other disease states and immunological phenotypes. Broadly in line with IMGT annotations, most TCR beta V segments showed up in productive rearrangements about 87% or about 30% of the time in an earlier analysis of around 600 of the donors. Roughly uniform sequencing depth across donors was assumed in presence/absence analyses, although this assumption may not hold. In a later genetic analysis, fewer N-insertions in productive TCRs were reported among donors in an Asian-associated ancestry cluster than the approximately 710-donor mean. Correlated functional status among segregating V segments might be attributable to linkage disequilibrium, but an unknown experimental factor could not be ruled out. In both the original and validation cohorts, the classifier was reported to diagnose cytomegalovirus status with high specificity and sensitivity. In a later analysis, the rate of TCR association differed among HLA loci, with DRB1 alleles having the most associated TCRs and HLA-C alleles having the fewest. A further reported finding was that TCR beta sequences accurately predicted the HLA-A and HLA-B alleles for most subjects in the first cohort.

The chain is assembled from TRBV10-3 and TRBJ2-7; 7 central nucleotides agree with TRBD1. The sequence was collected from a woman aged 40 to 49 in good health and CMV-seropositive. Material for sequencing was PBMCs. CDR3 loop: CAISWDSRAYEQYF. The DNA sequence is TGTGCCATCAGTTGGGACAGCCGGGCCTACGAGCAGTACTTC.